The present TCR beta chain was sequenced within a study of T cells in Graves' hyperthyroidism and ophthalmopathy. Germline CDR1 is SQVTM and CDR2 is ANQGSEA. Between the trimmed V and J ends, which lost 4 bases and 3 bases, there was a span of 10 bases. The CDR3 covers 13 residues. RNA transcripts gave rise to amplified TCR beta CDR3 regions. TCR CDR3 regions were first amplified by RT-PCR with HTBI primers. TCRdb processed the multiplex PCR reads anew with MiXCR; each CDR3 protein has one entry. The sample holds under 300,000 distinct CDR3 sequences, about 20% seen once. This clonotype was seen more than once but under ten times. At least 3 on the Clinical Activity Score was recorded for ophthalmopathy patients, who also had NOSPECS grade at least 4 and duration under 3 months. The PBMCs were taken from over 9.5 ml of fresh peripheral blood.

The material sequenced was blood. The origin of this receptor is a young man with Graves' ophthalmopathy. The chain uses TRBV29-1 and TRBJ2-1; no clear D gene. The CDR3 DNA reads as TGCAGCGTTGTCCTCCCGGGCTACAATGAGCAGTTCTTC. Translating it yields CSVVLPGYNEQFF.